This paragraph covers one TCR beta chain sequence. The record originates from a study of T cells in localized non-small cell lung cancer. Germline CDR1 SGHNT, CDR2 YYREEE (reference sequence). V shed 0 bases, J shed 5 bases, and the junction held 2 bases outside the gene matches. The CDR3 runs to 15 residues. Method: immunoSEQ multiplex PCR; TCRdb's copy keeps in-frame clones and lacks some. The table has nearly 25,000 clones, 90% to 95% seen once. This sequence was found in a woman aged 35 to 69 with stage I lung adenocarcinoma. The material was peripheral blood, obtained before any cancer treatment. The chain recombines TRBV5-4 with TRBJ2-1; TRBD2 matches at 10 bases. The CDR3 coding sequence is TGTGCCAGCAGCTTGGAGGGACTAGCGAACAATGAGCAGTTCTTC. Translated, it gives CASSLEGLANNEQFF. The full variable domain, in which reference TRBV5-4 and TRBJ2-1 provide the parts outside the CDR3, is ETGVTQSPTHLIKTRGQQVTLRCSSQSGHNTVSWYQQALGQGPQFIFQYYREEENGRGNFPPRFSGLQFPNYSSELNVNALELDDSALYLCASSLEGLANNEQFFGPGTRLTVL.